This T cell receptor (beta chain) was identified in a study of cytomegalovirus exposure and HLA in healthy donors. Data came from immunoSEQ multiplex PCR; TCRdb stores just in-frame clones and leaves some out. Here the sample spans under 250,000 clones, approximately 87% being singletons. The CDR3 spans 14 residues. Germline V gene sequence: CDR1 SGHRS, CDR2 YFSETQ. V shed 0 bases and J shed 1 base, with 7 bases lying between them. The sequence came from a man aged 18 to 29 in good health and CMV-seronegative. Sequencing was performed on PBMCs. The V and J genes are TRBV5-1 and TRBJ2-5; D is uncertain. CDR3 coding DNA: TGCGCCAGCAGCTTGGACAGTTTCCAAGAGACCCAGTACTTC. It yields the protein CASSLDSFQETQYF.